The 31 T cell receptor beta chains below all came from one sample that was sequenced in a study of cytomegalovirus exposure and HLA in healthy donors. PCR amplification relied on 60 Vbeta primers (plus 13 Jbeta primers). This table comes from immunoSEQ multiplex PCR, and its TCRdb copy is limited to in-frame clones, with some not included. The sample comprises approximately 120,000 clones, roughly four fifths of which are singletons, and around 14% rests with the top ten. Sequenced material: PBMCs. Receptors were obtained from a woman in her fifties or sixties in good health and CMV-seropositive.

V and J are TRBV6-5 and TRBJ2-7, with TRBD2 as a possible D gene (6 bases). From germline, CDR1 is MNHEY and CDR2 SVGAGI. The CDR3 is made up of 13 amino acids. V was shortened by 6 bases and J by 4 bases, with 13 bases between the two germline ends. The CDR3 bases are TGTGCCAGCAGACCGGGACTTCCTTACGAGCAGTACTTC. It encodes CASRPGLPYEQYF.

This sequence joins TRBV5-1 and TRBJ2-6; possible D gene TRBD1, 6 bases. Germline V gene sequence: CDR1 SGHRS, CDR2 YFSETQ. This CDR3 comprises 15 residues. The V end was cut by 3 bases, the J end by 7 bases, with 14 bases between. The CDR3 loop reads CASSSGTRAANVLTF. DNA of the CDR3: TGCGCCAGCAGCTCCGGGACAAGGGCTGCCAACGTCCTGACTTTC.

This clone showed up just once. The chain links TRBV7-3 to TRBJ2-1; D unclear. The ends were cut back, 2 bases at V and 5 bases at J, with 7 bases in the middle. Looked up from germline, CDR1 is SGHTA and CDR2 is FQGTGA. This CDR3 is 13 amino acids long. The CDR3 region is CASSLGPNNEQFF. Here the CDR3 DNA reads TGTGCCAGCAGCTTAGGGCCCAACAATGAGCAGTTCTTC.

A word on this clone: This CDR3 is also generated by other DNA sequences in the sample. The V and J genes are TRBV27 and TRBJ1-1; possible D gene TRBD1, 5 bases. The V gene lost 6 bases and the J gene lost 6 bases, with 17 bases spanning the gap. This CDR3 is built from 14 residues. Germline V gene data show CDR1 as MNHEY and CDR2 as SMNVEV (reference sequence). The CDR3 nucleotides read TGTGCCAGCAGGTCCCTCCAGGGAGGCCCTGAAGCTTTCTTT. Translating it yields CASRSLQGGPEAFF.

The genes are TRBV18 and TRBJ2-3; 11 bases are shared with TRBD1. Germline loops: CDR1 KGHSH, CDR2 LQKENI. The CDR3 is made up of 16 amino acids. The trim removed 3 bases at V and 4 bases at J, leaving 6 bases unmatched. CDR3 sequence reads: CASSPQGTGGSDTQYF. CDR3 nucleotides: TGTGCCAGCTCACCGCAAGGGACAGGGGGTTCAGATACGCAGTATTTT. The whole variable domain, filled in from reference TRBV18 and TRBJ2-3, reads NAGVMQNPRHLVRRRGQEARLRCSPMKGHSHVYWYRQLPEEGLKFMVYLQKENIIDESGMPKERFSAEFPKEGPSILRIQQVVRGDSAAYFCASSPQGTGGSDTQYFGPGTRLTVL.

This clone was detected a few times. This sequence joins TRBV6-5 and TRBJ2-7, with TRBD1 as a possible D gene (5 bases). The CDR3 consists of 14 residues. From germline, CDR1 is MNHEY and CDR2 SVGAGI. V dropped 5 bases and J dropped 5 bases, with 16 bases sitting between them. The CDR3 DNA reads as TGTGCCAGCAGTCTCTGGACACGGACGGACGAGCAGTACTTC. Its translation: CASSLWTRTDEQYF.

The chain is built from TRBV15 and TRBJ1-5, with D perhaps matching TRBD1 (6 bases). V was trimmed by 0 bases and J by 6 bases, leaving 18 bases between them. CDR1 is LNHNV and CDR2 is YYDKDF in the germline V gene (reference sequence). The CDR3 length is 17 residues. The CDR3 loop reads CATSRDRSGAYTQPQHF. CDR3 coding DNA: TGTGCCACCAGCAGAGATAGGTCAGGGGCCTACACTCAGCCCCAGCATTTT.

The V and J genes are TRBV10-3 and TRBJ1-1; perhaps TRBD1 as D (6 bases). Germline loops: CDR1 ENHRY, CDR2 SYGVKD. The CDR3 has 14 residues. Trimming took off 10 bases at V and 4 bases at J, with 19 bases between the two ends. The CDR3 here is CATMTGVGSTEAFF. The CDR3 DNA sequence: TGTGCCACCATGACAGGTGTGGGGAGCACTGAAGCTTTCTTT.

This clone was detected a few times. The CDR3 is CASSHRQANSPLHF. The CDR3 coding sequence is TGTGCCAGCAGCCATCGACAGGCAAATTCACCCCTCCACTTT. The gene calls are TRBV5-4 and TRBJ1-6; possibly TRBD1 for D (6 bases). From germline, CDR1 is SGHNT and CDR2 YYREEE (reference sequence). CDR3 length: 14 residues. Trimming cost V 4 bases and J 7 bases, with 12 bases left between them. The variable domain in full, with the rest retrieved from reference TRBV5-4 and TRBJ1-6, is ETGVTQSPTHLIKTRGQQVTLRCSSQSGHNTVSWYQQALGQGPQFIFQYYREEENGRGNFPPRFSGLQFPNYSSELNVNALELDDSALYLCASSHRQANSPLHFGNGTRLTVT.

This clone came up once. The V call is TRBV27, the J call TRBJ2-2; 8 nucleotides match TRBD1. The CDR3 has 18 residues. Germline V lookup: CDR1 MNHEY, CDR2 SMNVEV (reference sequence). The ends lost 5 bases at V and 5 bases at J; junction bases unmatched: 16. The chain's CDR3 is CASSAYGQGQLGTGELFF. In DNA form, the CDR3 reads TGTGCCAGCAGTGCGTATGGACAGGGCCAATTGGGTACCGGGGAGCTGTTTTTT.

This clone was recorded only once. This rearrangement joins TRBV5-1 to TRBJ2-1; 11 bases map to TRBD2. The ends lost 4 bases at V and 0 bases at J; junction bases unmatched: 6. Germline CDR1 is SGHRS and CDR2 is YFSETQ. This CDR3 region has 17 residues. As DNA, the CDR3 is TGCGCCAGCAGCCCGGGACTAGCGGTTCTCTCCTACAATGAGCAGTTCTTC. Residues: CASSPGLAVLSYNEQFF.

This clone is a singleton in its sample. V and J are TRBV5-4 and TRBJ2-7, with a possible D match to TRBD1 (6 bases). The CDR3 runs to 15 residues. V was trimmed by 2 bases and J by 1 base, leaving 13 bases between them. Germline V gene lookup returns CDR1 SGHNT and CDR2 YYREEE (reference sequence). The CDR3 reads CASSLGRDTSYEQYF. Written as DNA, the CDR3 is TGTGCCAGCAGCTTAGGCCGGGACACGTCCTACGAGCAGTACTTC.

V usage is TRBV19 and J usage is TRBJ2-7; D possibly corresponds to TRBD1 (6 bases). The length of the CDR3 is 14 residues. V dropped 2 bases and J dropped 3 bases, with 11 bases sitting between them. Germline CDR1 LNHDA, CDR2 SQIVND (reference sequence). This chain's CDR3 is CASSIPGASYEQYF. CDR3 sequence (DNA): TGTGCCAGTAGTATACCAGGGGCGAGCTACGAGCAGTACTTC.

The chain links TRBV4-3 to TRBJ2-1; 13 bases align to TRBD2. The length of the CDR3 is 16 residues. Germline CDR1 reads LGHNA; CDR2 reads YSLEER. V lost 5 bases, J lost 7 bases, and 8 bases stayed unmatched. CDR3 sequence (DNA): TGCGCCAGCAGCGAACTAGCGGGGGGGCTGAGGAATGAGCAGTTCTTC. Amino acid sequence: CASSELAGGLRNEQFF.

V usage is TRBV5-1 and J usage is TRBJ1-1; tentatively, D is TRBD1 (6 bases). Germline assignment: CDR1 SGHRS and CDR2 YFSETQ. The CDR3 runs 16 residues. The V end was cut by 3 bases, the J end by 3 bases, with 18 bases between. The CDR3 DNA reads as TGCGCCAGCAGCTCTAGGGCAGGGGCAAGGGACACTGAAGCTTTCTTT. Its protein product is CASSSRAGARDTEAFF.

The CDR3 sequence: CASSLTRNEQFF. The CDR3 DNA reads as TGTGCCAGCAGCTTAACGAGGAATGAGCAGTTCTTC. The chain is built from TRBV7-2 and TRBJ2-1; D gene uncertain. The V end lost 2 bases, the J end lost 7 bases, and 6 bases lay between the germline ends. Germline V lookup: CDR1 SGHTA, CDR2 FQGNSA. The CDR3 sequence is 12 residues long.

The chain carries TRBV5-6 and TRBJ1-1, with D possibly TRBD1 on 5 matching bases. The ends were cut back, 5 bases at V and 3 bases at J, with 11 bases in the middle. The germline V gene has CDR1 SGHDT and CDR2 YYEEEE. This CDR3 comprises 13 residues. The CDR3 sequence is CASRLRGYTEAFF. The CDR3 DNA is TGTGCCAGCAGACTACGGGGGTACACTGAAGCTTTCTTT. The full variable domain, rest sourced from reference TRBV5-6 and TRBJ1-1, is DAGVTQSPTHLIKTRGQQVTLRCSPKSGHDTVSWYQQALGQGPQFIFQYYEEEERQRGNFPDRFSGHQFPNYSSELNVNALLLGDSALYLCASRLRGYTEAFFGQGTRLTVV.

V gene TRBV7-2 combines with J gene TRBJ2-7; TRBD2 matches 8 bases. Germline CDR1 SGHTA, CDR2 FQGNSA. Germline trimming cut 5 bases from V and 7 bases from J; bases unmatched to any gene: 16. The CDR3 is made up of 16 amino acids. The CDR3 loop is CASSIISGALGGEQYF. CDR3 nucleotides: TGTGCCAGCAGCATTATTAGCGGGGCCTTAGGAGGGGAGCAGTACTTC.

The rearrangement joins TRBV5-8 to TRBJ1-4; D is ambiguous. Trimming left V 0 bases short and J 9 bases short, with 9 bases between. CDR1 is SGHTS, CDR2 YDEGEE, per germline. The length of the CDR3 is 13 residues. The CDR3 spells CASSLGEGKKLFF. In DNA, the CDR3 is TGTGCCAGCAGCTTGGGGGAGGGAAAAAAACTGTTTTTT.

The CDR3 coding sequence is TGTGCCAGCAGCCCGGGACAGATTAGCACAGATACGCAGTATTTT. Translating gives CASSPGQISTDTQYF. The chain employs TRBV5-4 and TRBJ2-3; 7 nucleotides line up with TRBD1. The germline V gene has CDR1 SGHNT and CDR2 YYREEE (reference sequence). V trimming: 4 bases; J trimming: 0 bases; junction bases outside the gene matches: 5. This CDR3 is 15 amino acids long.

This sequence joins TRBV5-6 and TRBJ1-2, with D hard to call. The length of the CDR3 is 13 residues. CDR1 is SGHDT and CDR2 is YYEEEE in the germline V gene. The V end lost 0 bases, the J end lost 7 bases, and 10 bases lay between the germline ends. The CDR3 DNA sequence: TGTGCCAGCAGCTTGGGTGGTAGAGGTGGCTACACCTTC. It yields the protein CASSLGGRGGYTF.

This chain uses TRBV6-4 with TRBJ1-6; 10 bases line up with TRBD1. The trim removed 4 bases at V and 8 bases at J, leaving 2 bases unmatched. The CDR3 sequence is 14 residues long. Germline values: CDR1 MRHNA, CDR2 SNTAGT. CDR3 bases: TGTGCCAGCAGTGCGACAGGGGGCGATTCACCCCTCCACTTT. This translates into CASSATGGDSPLHF.

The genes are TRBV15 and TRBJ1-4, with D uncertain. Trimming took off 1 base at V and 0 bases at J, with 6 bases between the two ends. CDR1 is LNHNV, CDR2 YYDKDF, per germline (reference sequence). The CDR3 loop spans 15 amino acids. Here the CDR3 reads CATSRAVATNEKLFF. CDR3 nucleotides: TGTGCCACCAGCAGAGCCGTAGCAACTAATGAAAAACTGTTTTTT.

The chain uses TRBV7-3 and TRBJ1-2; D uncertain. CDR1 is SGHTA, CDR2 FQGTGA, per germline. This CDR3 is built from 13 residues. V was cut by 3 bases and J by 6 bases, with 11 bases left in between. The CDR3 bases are TGTGCCAGCAGCTTCAGAAACGGGGATGGCTACACCTTC. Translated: CASSFRNGDGYTF.

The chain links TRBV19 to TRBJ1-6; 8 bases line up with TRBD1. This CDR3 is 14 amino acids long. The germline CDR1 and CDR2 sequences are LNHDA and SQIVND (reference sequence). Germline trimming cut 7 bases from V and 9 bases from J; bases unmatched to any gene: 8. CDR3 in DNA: TGTGCCAGTACGCTGGGAGGGACAGGTTCACCCCTCCACTTT. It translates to CASTLGGTGSPLHF.

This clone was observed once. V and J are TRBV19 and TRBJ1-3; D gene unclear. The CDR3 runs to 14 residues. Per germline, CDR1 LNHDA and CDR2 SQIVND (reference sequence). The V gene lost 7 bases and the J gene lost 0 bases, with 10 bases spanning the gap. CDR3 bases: TGTGCCAGTACCCTTTTCGGCTCTGGAAACACCATATATTTT. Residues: CASTLFGSGNTIYF. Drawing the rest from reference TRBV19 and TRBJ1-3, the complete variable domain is DGGITQSPKYLFRKEGQNVTLSCEQNLNHDAMYWYRQDPGQGLRLIYYSQIVNDFQKGDIAEGYSVSREKKESFPLTVTSAQKNPTAFYLCASTLFGSGNTIYFGEGSWLTVV.

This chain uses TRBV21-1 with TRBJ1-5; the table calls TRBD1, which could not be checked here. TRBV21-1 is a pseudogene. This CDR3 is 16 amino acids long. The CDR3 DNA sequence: TGTGCCAGCAGCAATCACAGGATTTATAGCAATCAGCCCCAGCATTTT. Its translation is CASSNHRIYSNQPQHF.

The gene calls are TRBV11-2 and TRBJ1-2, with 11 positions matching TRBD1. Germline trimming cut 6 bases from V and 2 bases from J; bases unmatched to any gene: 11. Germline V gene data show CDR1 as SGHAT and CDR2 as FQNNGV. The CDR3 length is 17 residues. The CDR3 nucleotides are TGTGCCAGCAGAACTACCGGGACAGGGGGTTACAACTATGGCTACACCTTC. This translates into CASRTTGTGGYNYGYTF.

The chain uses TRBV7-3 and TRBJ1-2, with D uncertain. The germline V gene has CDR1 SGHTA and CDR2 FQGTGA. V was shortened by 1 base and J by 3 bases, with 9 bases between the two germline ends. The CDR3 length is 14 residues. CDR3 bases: TGTGCCAGCAGCTTAAATCCCGGGGACTATGGCTACACCTTC. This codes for CASSLNPGDYGYTF.

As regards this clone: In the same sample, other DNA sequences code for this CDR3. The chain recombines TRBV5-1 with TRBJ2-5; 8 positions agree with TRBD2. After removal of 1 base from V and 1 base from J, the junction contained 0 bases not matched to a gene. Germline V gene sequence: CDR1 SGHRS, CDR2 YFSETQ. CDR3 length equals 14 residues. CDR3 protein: CASSLTSGQETQYF. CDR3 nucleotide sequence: TGCGCCAGCAGCTTGACTAGCGGCCAAGAGACCCAGTACTTC.

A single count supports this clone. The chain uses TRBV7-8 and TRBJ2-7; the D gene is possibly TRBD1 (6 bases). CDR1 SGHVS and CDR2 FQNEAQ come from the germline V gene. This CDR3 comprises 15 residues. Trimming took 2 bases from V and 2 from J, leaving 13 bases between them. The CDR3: CASSLLQGTTYEQYF. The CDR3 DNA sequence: TGTGCCAGCAGCTTACTTCAGGGGACAACCTACGAGCAGTACTTC. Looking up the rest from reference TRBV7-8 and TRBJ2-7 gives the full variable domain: GAGVSQSPRYKVAKRGQDVALRCDPISGHVSLFWYQQALGQGPEFLTYFQNEAQLDKSGLPSDRFFAERPEGSVSTLKIQRTQQEDSAVYLCASSLLQGTTYEQYFGPGTRLTVT.